Below are 18 T cell receptor beta chains sequenced from a single sample in a study of blood T cell repertoires in COVID-19. Repertoires were generated with immunoSEQ multiplex PCR, while TCRdb's copy carries only in-frame clones and drops some. Counted here are 85,000 to 100,000 clones, about 90% occurring once; the ten biggest clones make up approximately 2%. The sequencing sample was made of peripheral blood. The receptors were gathered from a man between 50 and 59 years old with COVID-19, enrolled during active disease.

The J gene is TRBJ2-5, the V gene TRBV4-2; no reliable D call. Germline-derived CDR1 and CDR2 are LGHNA and YNFKEQ. The V gene lost 1 base and the J gene lost 4 bases, with 10 bases spanning the gap. The CDR3 extends over 14 amino acids. The CDR3 bases are TGTGCCAGCAGCCAAGCAGGCCTAATAGAGACCCAGTACTTC. This encodes CASSQAGLIETQYF.

The chain employs TRBV7-2 and TRBJ2-7; a weak D match, TRBD2 (6 bases). This CDR3 has 13 amino acids. The germline gives CDR1 SGHTA, CDR2 FQGNSA. The V end lost 5 bases, the J end lost 6 bases, and 14 bases lay between the germline ends. Here the CDR3 reads CASSPSGFGEQYF. The CDR3 region has the DNA TGTGCCAGCAGCCCAAGCGGGTTCGGCGAGCAGTACTTC.

V and J are TRBV5-1 and TRBJ2-7; D gene uncertain. Germline values: CDR1 SGHRS, CDR2 YFSETQ. V lost 0 bases to trimming and J lost 4 bases, with 14 bases between them. The CDR3 length is 15 residues. The CDR3 is CASSLDSGSPYEQYF. CDR3 nucleotide sequence: TGCGCCAGCAGCTTGGATTCCGGGTCCCCTTACGAGCAGTACTTC.

This chain joins TRBV5-4 and TRBJ2-7; maybe TRBD2 (7 bases). The V end was cut by 1 base, the J end by 6 bases, with 17 bases between. This CDR3 is 15 amino acids long. Germline values: CDR1 SGHNT, CDR2 YYREEE (reference sequence). CDR3 in DNA: TGTGCCAGCAGCTTGTGGGGGGGCCCCAGAGGCGAGCAGTACTTC. Translated: CASSLWGGPRGEQYF.

This clone is a singleton in its sample. The chain joins TRBV4-1 to TRBJ2-5, with a tentative D call TRBD2 (6 bases). The CDR3 consists of 14 residues. Between the trimmed V and J ends, which lost 0 bases and 10 bases, there was a span of 15 bases. Germline CDR1 MGHRA, CDR2 YSYEKL. The CDR3 region is CASSQDRPGEDQYF. The CDR3 nucleotides read TGCGCCAGCAGCCAAGACCGACCTGGGGAGGACCAGTACTTC.

The rearrangement links TRBV20-1 to TRBJ1-4, with D hard to call. The CDR3 extends over 13 amino acids. Germline values: CDR1 DFQATT, CDR2 SNEGSKA (reference sequence). V was pared by 3 bases and J by 8 bases, with 13 bases between. CDR3 bases: TGCAGTGCTAGTGATGGAGGAGGAGAAAAACTGTTTTTT. It codes for CSASDGGGEKLFF.

The chain couples TRBV4-2 to TRBJ2-3, with 9 bases matching TRBD2. After removal of 3 bases from V and 9 bases from J, the junction contained 10 bases not matched to a gene. The CDR3 consists of 15 residues. Germline CDR1 and CDR2: LGHNA and YNFKEQ. CDR3 in amino acids: CASSQTSGPGSTQYF. In nucleotides, the CDR3 is TGTGCCAGCAGCCAGACTAGCGGCCCAGGAAGCACGCAGTATTTT.

This rearrangement joins TRBV5-1 to TRBJ2-3; 8 nucleotides line up with TRBD2. V gave up 2 bases and J gave up 11 bases; unmatched junction bases: 16. Germline loops: CDR1 SGHRS, CDR2 YFSETQ. CDR3 size: 16 residues. The CDR3 nucleotides read TGCGCCAGCAGCTTCACCGGGACTAGGGACCCTGGTGGGCAGTATTTT. It yields the protein CASSFTGTRDPGGQYF.

The sample holds one count of this clone. J is TRBJ1-5 and V is TRBV3-1 (or the pseudogene TRBV3-2); no clear D. The CDR3 runs to 14 residues. Trimming took 4 bases from V and 4 from J, leaving 11 bases between them. Germline CDR1 and CDR2: LGHDT and YNNKEL (reference sequence). The CDR3 region is CASSPNTLNQPQHF. Written as DNA, the CDR3 is TGTGCCAGCAGCCCGAACACGTTAAATCAGCCCCAGCATTTT.

This clone was counted once. The V and J genes are TRBV6-5 and TRBJ2-7, with 10 bases identical to TRBD2. The CDR3 consists of 14 residues. The germline V gene encodes CDR1 MNHEY and CDR2 SVGAGI. The V gene end was trimmed by 4 bases and the J gene end by 4 bases; junction bases not matched to a gene: 4. CDR3 sequence reads: CASSSSGGRYEQYF. In DNA, the CDR3 is TGTGCCAGCAGTTCTAGCGGGGGAAGGTACGAGCAGTACTTC.

The gene calls are TRBV5-4 and TRBJ2-7; 8 bases are a match to TRBD1. J was trimmed by 4 bases and V by 4 bases; bases with no gene match: 10. The CDR3 has 15 amino acids. CDR1 is SGHNT and CDR2 is YYREEE in the germline V gene (reference sequence). The CDR3 here is CASSPDRGNRYEQYF. DNA for the CDR3: TGTGCCAGCAGCCCCGACAGGGGAAATAGATACGAGCAGTACTTC.

The rearrangement joins TRBV11-2 to TRBJ1-2; 10 bases align to TRBD1. The CDR3 runs to 14 residues. Losses at the gene ends were 10 bases for V and 4 bases for J; bases not matched to a gene: 9. The germline gives CDR1 SGHAT, CDR2 FQNNGV. CDR3 nucleotides: TGTGCCACTACCCCCGGGACAGGGGTCTATGGCTACACCTTC. Its translation: CATTPGTGVYGYTF.

The chain employs TRBV28 and TRBJ2-6; 7 bases match TRBD1. The germline V gene has CDR1 MDHEN and CDR2 SYDVKM. This CDR3 contains 17 residues. The trim removed 7 bases at V and 0 bases at J, leaving 9 bases unmatched. The CDR3 sequence is CASNRDSDVSGANVLTF. CDR3 bases: TGTGCCAGCAACCGGGACAGCGATGTCTCTGGGGCCAACGTCCTGACTTTC.

This chain links TRBV9 with TRBJ2-3; tentative D call: TRBD2 (6 bases). Trimming took 4 bases from V and 4 from J, leaving 10 bases between them. The germline CDR1 and CDR2 sequences are SGDLS and YYNGEE. The CDR3 extends over 13 amino acids. Here the CDR3 reads CASSNAGPDTQYF. CDR3 coding DNA: TGTGCCAGCAGCAACGCGGGGCCAGATACGCAGTATTTT.

The V and J genes are TRBV5-8 and TRBJ1-6, with TRBD1 as a possible D gene (5 bases). This CDR3 has 16 amino acids. CDR1 and CDR2 from the germline V gene are SGHTS and YDEGEE. The V and J ends lost 0 bases and 10 bases respectively, with 17 bases between them. The CDR3 nucleotides read TGTGCCAGCAGCTTGGTTGTCAGGGCCATCGCCTCACCCCTCCACTTT. Translation: CASSLVVRAIASPLHF.

The V and J genes are TRBV3-1 (or the pseudogene TRBV3-2) and TRBJ2-1; 8 bases agree with TRBD1. The trim removed 7 bases at V and 6 bases at J, leaving 5 bases unmatched. CDR3 length equals 13 residues. The germline V gene encodes CDR1 LGHDT and CDR2 YNNKEL (reference sequence). The CDR3 bases are TGTGCCAGCAACACAGGGGGGCTCAATGAGCAGTTCTTC. Protein product: CASNTGGLNEQFF.

The chain has TRBV4-2 and TRBJ2-2; 9 bases are shared with TRBD1. V lost 1 base, J lost 7 bases, and 4 bases stayed unmatched. Germline V gene lookup returns CDR1 LGHNA and CDR2 YNFKEQ. There are 15 residues in the CDR3. CDR3 amino acids: CASSQVQGANGELFF. The CDR3 nucleotides are TGTGCCAGCAGCCAAGTACAGGGGGCGAACGGGGAGCTGTTTTTT.

The chain uses TRBV9 and TRBJ2-7; weak D call: TRBD2 (6 bases). V gave up 4 bases and J gave up 3 bases, with 14 bases separating them. The CDR3 loop spans 14 amino acids. Germline lookup yields CDR1 SGDLS and CDR2 YYNGEE. CDR3 region: CASSLGPGDYEQYF. CDR3 nucleotide sequence: TGTGCCAGCAGCTTGGGACCGGGAGACTACGAGCAGTACTTC.